A selection of T cell receptor beta chains follows, all from one sample in a study of T cell repertoires in aging, cancer and after chemotherapy. MiXCR was run by TCRdb on the multiplex PCR reads, yielding one entry per CDR3 protein. The sample has 2,000 to 2,500 distinct CDR3 sequences; 40% to 65% are singletons. The sample taken for sequencing was blood. The receptors shown here come from a human donor with a blood cancer. The donor label of this sample is uncertain. Both conserved end residues are part of each CDR3. The order of the fields is clone size, D gene, V gene, J gene, CDR3 protein, CDR3 DNA. D genes are given only for firm matches. Clone sizes are given selectively: once, few, many, or a class where the clone is expanded.

size: large
D: TRBD1
V: TRBV12-3/TRBV12-4
J: TRBJ2-1
CDR3: CASGDGTGDIDEQFF
DNA: TGTGCCAGCGGAGATGGGACAGGTGACATTGATGAGCAGTTCTTC

size: NA
D: NA
V: TRBV6-6
J: TRBJ1-1
CDR3: CASRTQGRGTEAFF
DNA: TGTGCCAGCAGGACACAGGGTAGGGGCACTGAAGCTTTCTTT

size: NA
D: NA
V: TRBV19
J: TRBJ2-7
CDR3: CAISIWRTPYEQYF
DNA: TGTGCCATTAGTATCTGGAGGACACCTTACGAGCAGTACTTC

size: medium-sized
D: NA
V: TRBV5-1
J: TRBJ2-7
CDR3: CASSGGDYEQYF
DNA: TGCGCCAGCAGCGGCGGGGACTACGAGCAGTACTTC

size: NA
D: TRBD1
V: TRBV15
J: TRBJ1-4
CDR3: CATSRSTGGGNEKLFF
DNA: TGTGCCACCAGCAGAAGCACAGGGGGAGGTAATGAAAAACTGTTTTTT

size: once
D: TRBD1
V: TRBV5-6
J: TRBJ2-3
CDR3: CASSLRRDRTRSKRDTQYF
DNA: TGTGCCAGCAGCTTGAGACGGGACAGGACTCGGTCCAAACGAGATACGCAGTATTTT

size: NA
D: NA
V: TRBV11-3
J: TRBJ1-2
CDR3: CASSPDGTSDGYTF
DNA: TGTGCCAGCAGCCCAGACGGGACGTCCGATGGCTACACCTTC

size: NA
D: TRBD2
V: TRBV6-2/TRBV6-3
J: TRBJ2-3
CDR3: CASSWTSGRVDTQYF
DNA: TGTGCCAGCAGCTGGACTAGCGGGAGGGTAGATACGCAGTATTTT

size: NA
D: NA
V: TRBV18
J: TRBJ2-1
CDR3: CASSPPFSYNEQFF
DNA: TGTGCCAGCTCACCGCCATTCTCCTACAATGAGCAGTTCTTC

size: once
D: TRBD2
V: TRBV6-2/TRBV6-3
J: TRBJ2-4
CDR3: CASSPQRGTKNIQYF
DNA: TGTGCCAGCAGTCCTCAGCGGGGAACCAAAAACATTCAGTACTTC

size: NA
D: NA
V: TRBV29-1
J: TRBJ2-1
CDR3: CSVEWGAYGNGQFF
DNA: TGCAGCGTTGAATGGGGGGCTTATGGCAATGGGCAGTTCTTC

size: NA
D: NA
V: TRBV6-4
J: TRBJ2-5
CDR3: CASSHPGKGETQYF
DNA: TGCGCCAGCAGCCACCCGGGGAAGGGAGAGACCCAGTACTTC

size: few
D: NA
V: TRBV6-4
J: TRBJ2-3
CDR3: CASSDSGLTNTQYF
DNA: TGTGCCAGCAGTGATTCGGGACTCACAAATACGCAGTATTTT

size: NA
D: NA
V: TRBV4-1
J: TRBJ2-6
CDR3: CASSQVQGLGSGANVLTF
DNA: TGCGCCAGCAGCCAAGTACAGGGATTAGGCTCTGGGGCCAACGTCCTGACTTTC

size: NA
D: NA
V: TRBV20-1
J: TRBJ2-7
CDR3: CSAREWAQNYEQYF
DNA: TGCAGTGCTAGAGAGTGGGCACAAAACTACGAGCAGTACTTC

size: large
D: NA
V: TRBV5-4
J: TRBJ1-2
CDR3: CASSLVSVGYTF
DNA: TGTGCCAGCAGCTTAGTGTCGGTGGGCTACACCTTC

size: NA
D: NA
V: TRBV5-6
J: TRBJ1-4
CDR3: CASSPGRNEKLFF
DNA: TGCGCCAGCAGCCCCGGACGGAATGAAAAACTGTTTTTT

size: NA
D: TRBD1
V: TRBV4-3
J: TRBJ2-6
CDR3: CASSQEGQGGANVLTF
DNA: TGCGCCAGCAGCCAAGAGGGACAGGGTGGGGCCAACGTCCTGACTTTC

size: NA
D: TRBD1
V: TRBV20-1
J: TRBJ2-7
CDR3: CSAVGQVFYEQYF
DNA: TGCAGTGCTGTGGGACAGGTTTTCTACGAGCAGTACTTC

size: NA
D: TRBD1
V: TRBV7-9
J: TRBJ1-2
CDR3: CASSPGGRTANYGYTF
DNA: TGTGCCAGCAGCCCAGGGGGAAGGACAGCTAACTATGGCTACACCTTC

size: few
D: TRBD2
V: TRBV20-1
J: TRBJ2-1
CDR3: CSARALLAGRINEQFF
DNA: TGCAGTGCTAGAGCTCTACTAGCGGGACGAATCAATGAGCAGTTCTTC

size: NA
D: NA
V: TRBV11-3
J: TRBJ1-3
CDR3: CASSFDNSGNTIYF
DNA: TGTGCCAGCAGCTTCGACAACTCTGGAAACACCATATATTTT

size: large
D: TRBD1
V: TRBV20-1
J: TRBJ2-5
CDR3: CSAEKTGEAETQYF
DNA: TGCAGTGCTGAGAAGACAGGGGAGGCAGAGACCCAGTACTTC

size: NA
D: NA
V: TRBV24-1
J: TRBJ1-1
CDR3: CATSDYRSEAFF
DNA: TGTGCCACCAGTGATTACCGTAGTGAAGCTTTCTTT

size: NA
D: NA
V: TRBV20-1
J: TRBJ1-1
CDR3: CSSRGPGTEAFF
DNA: TGCAGTTCGCGGGGGCCGGGCACTGAAGCTTTCTTT

size: few
D: NA
V: TRBV12-3/TRBV12-4
J: TRBJ1-3
CDR3: CASSPSPHPGNTIYF
DNA: TGTGCCAGCAGTCCCTCCCCCCACCCTGGAAACACCATATATTTT

size: NA
D: TRBD2
V: TRBV4-3
J: TRBJ2-1
CDR3: CASSQDRASGGNLTSSYNEQFF
DNA: TGCGCCAGCAGCCAAGATCGGGCTAGCGGGGGGAACCTAACTAGCTCCTACAATGAGCAGTTCTTC

size: large
D: TRBD1
V: TRBV6-2/TRBV6-3
J: TRBJ2-1
CDR3: CASSDPGQGLSEQFF
DNA: TGTGCCAGCAGTGACCCGGGACAGGGTTTAAGTGAGCAGTTCTTC